Listed below are T cell receptor beta chains from one sample, sequenced in a study of blood T cell repertoires in COVID-19. The repertoire was sequenced with immunoSEQ multiplex PCR; TCRdb's copy has only in-frame clones and lacks some. The data show over 150,000 clones, roughly 80% seen once. Material for sequencing was peripheral blood. The receptors shown here come from a woman between 55 and 75 years old with acute or convalescent COVID-19. Each CDR3 is given with its conserved first and last residue. A D gene is named only where the DNA matches it firmly. Clone size is shown for a subset of rows, as once, few, many or a class of expanded clone.

TRBJ2-7 | TRBV9 | . | . | TGTGCCAGCAGCGTAGGGCGGGTTCCAGGCGAGCAGTACTTC | CASSVGRVPGEQYF
TRBJ1-2 | TRBV11-2 | once | . | TGTGCCAGCAGCTTAAATCAGGGGATACAGGGCTACACCTTC | CASSLNQGIQGYTF
TRBJ1-2 | TRBV30 | few | TRBD1 | TGTGCCTGGAGTGTACGAGGGACAGCTAACTATGGCTACACCTTC | CAWSVRGTANYGYTF
TRBJ2-2 | TRBV5-4 | . | TRBD2 | TGTGCCAGCAGTGGCGGGGGGCTGAACACTGGGGAGCTGTTTTTT | CASSGGGLNTGELFF
TRBJ1-3 | TRBV15 | . | . | TGTGCCACCAGCAGAGATTTTGGCAACAGCCACTCTGGAAACACCATATATTTT | CATSRDFGNSHSGNTIYF
TRBJ2-3 | TRBV7-3 | . | . | TGTGCCAGCAGCTCGTCCGGGACTTCTGCCATGAGCACAGATACGCAGTATTTT | CASSSSGTSAMSTDTQYF
TRBJ2-2 | TRBV5-1 | . | . | TGCGCCAGCAGCTTGGGTGTGGACAGCCTAAACACCGGGGAGCTGTTTTTT | CASSLGVDSLNTGELFF
TRBJ1-2 | TRBV30 | . | . | TGTGCCTGGAGCCAGGCGGGGGGCTGGTATGGCTACACCTTC | CAWSQAGGWYGYTF
TRBJ1-4 | TRBV30 | . | . | TGTGCCTGGACCCCCCGGGCCGGGAGAGAAAAACTGTTTTTT | CAWTPRAGREKLFF
TRBJ1-2 | TRBV5-1 | . | TRBD1 | TGCGCCAGCAGCTCAGGGACAGTGAACTATGGCTACACCTTC | CASSSGTVNYGYTF
TRBJ1-2 | TRBV14 | . | . | TGTGCCAGCAGCCAAGGTCTTTTTAATGGCTACACCTTC | CASSQGLFNGYTF
TRBJ2-1 | TRBV7-7 | . | TRBD1 | TGTGCTAGCAGCCCAGACAGGGGGATCTACAATGAGCAGTTCTTC | CASSPDRGIYNEQFF
TRBJ2-1 | TRBV11-3 | . | TRBD1 | TGTGCCAGCAGCTTAGAGACAGGGTACAATGAGCAGTTCTTC | CASSLETGYNEQFF
TRBJ2-2 | TRBV7-9 | . | . | TGTGCCAGCAGCTATCAGGGCGACACCGGGGAGCTGTTTTTT | CASSYQGDTGELFF
TRBJ2-1 | TRBV2 | . | . | TGTGCCAGCAGCGACACCGCAGGGATTTTTGGTTACAATGAGCAGTTCTTC | CASSDTAGIFGYNEQFF
TRBJ1-2 | TRBV5-6 | . | TRBD1 | TGTGCCAGCAGCTTGGTCGACAGGGCAAACCTCTATGGCTACACCTTC | CASSLVDRANLYGYTF
TRBJ2-6 | TRBV5-5 | few | TRBD1 | TGTGCCAGCAGCTTGGGGGTCACAGGGGCTGGGGCCAACGTCCTGACTTTC | CASSLGVTGAGANVLTF
TRBJ2-5 | TRBV6-2/TRBV6-3 | . | TRBD2 | TGTGCCAGCAGTTCCCCGGGACTAGCGGGGGGAGAGACCCAGTACTTC | CASSSPGLAGGETQYF
TRBJ1-5 | TRBV20-1 | . | . | TGCAGTGCTAGTGTACGGGGGAGCAATCAGCCCCAGCATTTT | CSASVRGSNQPQHF
TRBJ2-7 | TRBV6-5 | . | . | TGTGCCAGCATACTAGCCCCTGGGAATCAGAATCAGCAGTACTTC | CASILAPGNQNQQYF
TRBJ1-5 | TRBV6-6 | . | . | TGTGCCAGCACTCGACAGCGTAGCAATCAGCCCCAGCATTTT | CASTRQRSNQPQHF
TRBJ1-6 | TRBV7-9 | . | TRBD1 | TGTGCCAGCAGCTCCAGGGGGCTGAATTCACCCCTCCACTTT | CASSSRGLNSPLHF
TRBJ1-2 | TRBV7-9 | . | . | TGTGCCAGCAGCCTCGACACCATTCACCATGGCTACACCTTC | CASSLDTIHHGYTF
TRBJ1-6 | TRBV27 | . | TRBD1 | TGTGCCAGCAGTCCCTGGACAGGAGGAACACCCCTCCACTTT | CASSPWTGGTPLHF
TRBJ2-3 | TRBV2 | . | TRBD2 | TGTGCCAGCAGCACGACTAGCGGGGGGGCGGAAACGCAGTATTTT | CASSTTSGGAETQYF
TRBJ2-1 | TRBV7-2 | . | . | TGTGCCAGCAGCTCCGGGGGACCGGAGCAGTTCTTC | CASSSGGPEQFF
TRBJ2-5 | TRBV18 | . | TRBD1 | TGTGCCAGCTCCCGGACAGGCCCCCAAGAGACCCAGTACTTC | CASSRTGPQETQYF
TRBJ1-2 | TRBV28 | once | TRBD1 | TGTGCCAGCAGTTTCCTGTCAGGGGGGTATGGCTACACCTTC | CASSFLSGGYGYTF
TRBJ2-5 | TRBV6-5 | . | . | TGTGCCAGCAGTTACACCTCGGTGAGCCAAGAGACCCAGTACTTC | CASSYTSVSQETQYF
TRBJ2-1 | TRBV5-1 | few | TRBD2 | TGCGCCAGCAGCTTGTTGGTAGCGGGAGTCTCATACAATGAGCAGTTCTTC | CASSLLVAGVSYNEQFF
TRBJ1-1 | TRBV18 | . | TRBD1 | TGTGCCAGCTCACCACGTTGGGGACAGGGGTCGGACACTGAAGCTTTCTTT | CASSPRWGQGSDTEAFF
TRBJ1-6 | TRBV18 | . | . | TGTGCCAGCTCACCAGAGAGTGCCAATTCACCCCTCCACTTT | CASSPESANSPLHF
TRBJ1-4 | TRBV2 | . | . | TGTGCCAGCAGTGAATTCCCCAGGGCGTATGAAAAACTGTTTTTT | CASSEFPRAYEKLFF
TRBJ1-5 | TRBV6-2/TRBV6-3 | once | . | TGTGCCAGCAGCCCTATTAGGACAGATAGCAATCAGCCCCAGCATTTT | CASSPIRTDSNQPQHF
TRBJ2-3 | TRBV2 | . | . | TGTGCCAGCAGTTTAACAGATACGCAGTATTTT | CASSLTDTQYF
TRBJ2-3 | TRBV11-3 | . | TRBD2 | TGTGCCAGCAGCCCAGCAGCGGGGCCAGATACGCAGTATTTT | CASSPAAGPDTQYF
TRBJ2-2 | TRBV7-3 | once | TRBD2 | TGTGCCAGCAGCTCGAAGCGGGGGGGCACCGGGGAGCTGTTTTTT | CASSSKRGGTGELFF
TRBJ2-7 | TRBV7-2 | . | TRBD1 | TGTGCCAGCAGCTTTGTACCAGGGGGCTACGAGCAGTACTTC | CASSFVPGGYEQYF
TRBJ2-2 | TRBV3-1/TRBV3-2 | . | . | TGTGCCAGCAGCCACTTAGGGGCCGGGGAGCTGTTTTTT | CASSHLGAGELFF
TRBJ2-3 | TRBV9 | . | . | TGTGCCAGCAGCGTAGAGGGGGGGGAGGGAGATACGCAGTATTTT | CASSVEGGEGDTQYF
TRBJ1-5 | TRBV30 | . | TRBD1 | TGTGCCTGGAGTGGGACAGGAGGTCAGCCCCAGCATTTT | CAWSGTGGQPQHF
TRBJ2-2 | TRBV12-3/TRBV12-4 | . | . | TGTGCCAGCAGTTTAGAGTTTGGGCAGAGTCTGTTTTTT | CASSLEFGQSLFF
TRBJ2-3 | TRBV6-1 | . | . | TGTGCCAGCAGTGATCTACAGGGCACAGATACGCAGTATTTT | CASSDLQGTDTQYF
TRBJ1-1 | TRBV6-5 | . | TRBD1 | TGTGCCAGCAGTTACCGGGACAGGTCGAACACTGAAGCTTTCTTT | CASSYRDRSNTEAFF
TRBJ1-1 | TRBV19 | . | . | TGTGCCAGTAGTATTGGACACCTCGCCACTGAAGCTTTCTTT | CASSIGHLATEAFF
TRBJ1-2 | TRBV29-1 | . | . | TGCAGCGTCCCTCGAGCGGGCGCCTCCTATGGCTACACCTTC | CSVPRAGASYGYTF
TRBJ1-3 | TRBV30 | once | . | TGTGCCTGGAGCCGGGGGTCTGGAAACACCATATATTTT | CAWSRGSGNTIYF
TRBJ1-5 | TRBV19 | . | TRBD1 | TGTGCCAGTAGTATAGAAGGGGGCAATAAGGTCCAGCCCCAGCATTTT | CASSIEGGNKVQPQHF
TRBJ1-1 | TRBV29-1 | . | . | TGCAGCGCTGAGGAGACCGAGAACACTGAAGCTTTCTTT | CSAEETENTEAFF
TRBJ2-7 | TRBV2 | . | TRBD1 | TGTGCCAGCGGGACAGCCTCCTACGAGCAGTACTTC | CASGTASYEQYF
TRBJ2-3 | TRBV15 | . | . | TGTGCCACCAGAGAAGACACTTCCCGGGGAGATACGCAGTATTTT | CATREDTSRGDTQYF
TRBJ1-2 | TRBV30 | once | . | TGTGCCTGGAGTGTACACCCGCCAGGGATCGGCGGCTACACCTTC | CAWSVHPPGIGGYTF
TRBJ1-3 | TRBV27 | . | TRBD1 | TGTGCCAGCAGCCGGGGACAGGGGGCGAACACCATATATTTT | CASSRGQGANTIYF
TRBJ1-2 | TRBV27 | . | . | TGTGCCAGCAGTTTATCAGAAACCGGTAACTATGGCTACACCTTC | CASSLSETGNYGYTF
TRBJ1-5 | TRBV3-1/TRBV3-2 | few | . | TGTGCCAGCAGCCAAGGACCACAAGAGGGTCAGCCCCAGCATTTT | CASSQGPQEGQPQHF
TRBJ2-1 | TRBV2 | few | . | TGTGCCAGCAGGGGGACTTTGCGGTACAATGAGCAGTTCTTC | CASRGTLRYNEQFF
TRBJ1-1 | TRBV18 | . | TRBD1 | TGTGCCAGCTCACTACAGACAGGGGTTGAGACTGAAGCTTTCTTT | CASSLQTGVETEAFF
TRBJ1-1 | TRBV30 | . | . | TGTGCCTGGAGTGCCACAGGGTACACTGAAGCTTTCTTT | CAWSATGYTEAFF
TRBJ1-1 | TRBV7-8 | . | . | TGTGCCAGCAGCTTAGGGGCTCACCTACCCAACACTGAAGCTTTCTTT | CASSLGAHLPNTEAFF